This TCR beta chain was sequenced during a study of T cell responses to AZD1222 COVID-19 vaccine (dated by TCRdb to the early 2020s). Broadly, across the study: Because spike-specific TCR depth and breadth did not differ between the two schedules, AZD1222 recipients who got a second dose at roughly 4 weeks were pooled with those who got a second dose at roughly 12 weeks. A total of 230 or so trial participants underwent TCR sequencing, of whom 200 to 220 received two doses of AZD1222 and some 25 received two doses of the MenACWY control vaccine. Trial participants were enrolled by age into 18-55, 56-69 and 70-plus year subgroups, with roughly 150, 30 and 60 TCR-sequenced participants respectively.

The CDR3 regions of human TCRbeta chains were analyzed by immunosequencing. The study's processing was this. Repertoire TCRs were matched against a reference library of SARS-CoV-2-specific TCRs generated with the MIRA antigen-specificity platform. Breadth meant the fraction of unique TCRs that were SARS-CoV-2-associated, whereas depth meant the fraction of total T cells that were SARS-CoV-2-associated. Using the MIRA data, every spike-specific TCR was mapped to the spike region that the TCR reacted to and assigned to either a CD4 or a CD8 class. Log10-transformed breadth and depth values were compared by one-way ANOVA with Sidak's multiple comparisons tests. TCRdb provides this immuneACCESS table in a form limited to in-frame rearrangements. Some clones are lacking; in checked studies, under half of them reflect an unresolved V gene, and why the rest are absent is not known. The V and J calls and clone size are taken from that table; D and trimming were inferred from the DNA. The table for this sample lists around 130,000 clones; about nine tenths of them were counted only once. The ten most abundant clones make up 1.4% to 1.5% of the sample.

Overall results and qualifications from the work: In the small 56-69-year group, the increase in depth fell short of significance, most likely because of low power. Conclusions about previously exposed vaccinees are limited because only six or seven AZD1222 recipients were SARS-CoV-2 seropositive at baseline. After two AZD1222 doses, spike-specific TCR breadth and depth were significantly higher than at day 0 and than in MenACWY recipients. CD4 TCRs associated with the vaccine covered the entire spike protein, and the dominant responses were in regions 160-218 and 743-854. Most participants were white British and females outnumbered males, and the authors suggested that clonal diversity may have been underestimated. No day 14 peak-response samples were available, so repertoires were characterized only after the peak T cell response. Nearly half of unique spike-specific TCRs reportedly recognized epitopes outside regions mutated in the B.1.351 and B.1.1.7 variants.

The time point label here, explained by the study, means: baseline before first vaccination. Samples from vaccinated people were obtained from the UK trials COV001 and COV002, which included a single-blind randomized controlled phase 2/3 trial of AZD1222 (ChAdOx1 nCoV-19) in healthy adults. For TCRbeta chain sequencing, PBMC samples from trial participants were taken at day 0 and at day 28 after the second dose. V is clipped by 6 bases and J by 0 bases, and the sequence between their germline boundaries is 9 bases long. The CDR3 sequence holds 14 residues, the cysteine and phenylalanine included. The only DNA kept is the CDR3, 42 bases in frame from the first base. CDR1 MNHEY and CDR2 SVGAGI were looked up in the germline V gene. With regard to this clone: Its target antigen remains unknown. No much larger clone is present one base from it, and per-base qualities are unavailable.

The rearrangement combines TRBV6-5 with TRBJ1-5, with the D gene not clear enough to name. This TCR was sampled from an adult in good health. The material was peripheral blood, obtained on day 0 of AZD1222 vaccination. DNA sequence: TGTGCCAGCAGGCCGTGGAATAGCAATCAGCCCCAGCATTTT. It encodes CASRPWNSNQPQHF.